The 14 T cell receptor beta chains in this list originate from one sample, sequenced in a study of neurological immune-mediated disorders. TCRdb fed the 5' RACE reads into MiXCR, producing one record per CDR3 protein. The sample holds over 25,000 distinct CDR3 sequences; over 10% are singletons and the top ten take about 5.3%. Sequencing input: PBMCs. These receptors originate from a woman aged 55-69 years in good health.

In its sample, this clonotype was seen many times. The CDR3 sequence: CASSSQRDTGELFF. For the CDR3, the DNA is TGCGCCAGCAGCTCACAACGGGACACCGGGGAGCTGTTTTTT. The rearrangement joins TRBV5-1 to TRBJ2-2; D uncertain. The germline CDR1 and CDR2 sequences are SGHRS and YFSETQ. The CDR3 sequence is 14 residues long. V was cut by 3 bases and J by 3 bases, with 9 bases left in between.

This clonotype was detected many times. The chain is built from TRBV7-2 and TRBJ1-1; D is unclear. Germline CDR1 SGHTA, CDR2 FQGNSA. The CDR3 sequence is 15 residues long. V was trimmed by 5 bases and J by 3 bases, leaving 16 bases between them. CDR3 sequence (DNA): TGTGCCAGCAGCACAAAAGTCGGGAGCCACACTGAAGCTTTCTTT. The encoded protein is CASSTKVGSHTEAFF.

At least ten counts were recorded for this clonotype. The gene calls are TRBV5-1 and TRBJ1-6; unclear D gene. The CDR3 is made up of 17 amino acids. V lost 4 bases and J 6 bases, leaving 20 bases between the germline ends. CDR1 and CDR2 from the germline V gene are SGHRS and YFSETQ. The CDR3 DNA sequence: TGCGCCAGCAGCGTCGTTGGGAGGGCGTTCGGTAATTCACCCCTCCACTTT. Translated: CASSVVGRAFGNSPLHF.

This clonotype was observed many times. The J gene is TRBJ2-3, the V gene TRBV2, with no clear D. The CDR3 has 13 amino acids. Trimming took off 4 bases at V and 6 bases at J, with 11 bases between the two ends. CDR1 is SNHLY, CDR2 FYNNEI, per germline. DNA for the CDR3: TGTGCCAGCAGTGCCCCTCTTCGGGATACGCAGTATTTT. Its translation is CASSAPLRDTQYF. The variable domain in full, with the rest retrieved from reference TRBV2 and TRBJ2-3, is EPEVTQTPSHQVTQMGQEVILRCVPISNHLYFYWYRQILGQKVEFLVSFYNNEISEKSEIFDDQFSVERPDGSNFTLKIRSTKLEDSAMYFCASSAPLRDTQYFGPGTRLTVL.

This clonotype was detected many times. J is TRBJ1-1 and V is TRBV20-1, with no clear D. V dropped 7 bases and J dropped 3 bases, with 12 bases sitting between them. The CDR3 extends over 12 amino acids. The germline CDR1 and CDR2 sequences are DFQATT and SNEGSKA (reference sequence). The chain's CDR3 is CSVPRGDTEAFF. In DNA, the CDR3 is TGCAGTGTTCCCCGGGGTGACACTGAAGCTTTCTTT.

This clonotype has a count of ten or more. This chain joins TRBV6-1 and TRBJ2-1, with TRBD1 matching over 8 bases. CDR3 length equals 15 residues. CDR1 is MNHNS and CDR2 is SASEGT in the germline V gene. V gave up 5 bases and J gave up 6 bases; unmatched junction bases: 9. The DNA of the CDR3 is TGTGCCAGCAGTCCTTTTGGGACAGGCCTCAATGAGCAGTTCTTC. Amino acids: CASSPFGTGLNEQFF.

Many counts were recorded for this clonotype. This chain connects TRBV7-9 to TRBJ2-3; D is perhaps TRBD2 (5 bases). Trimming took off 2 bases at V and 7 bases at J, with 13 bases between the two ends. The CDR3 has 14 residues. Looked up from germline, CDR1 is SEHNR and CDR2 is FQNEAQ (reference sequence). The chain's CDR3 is CASSLRGTSYTQYF. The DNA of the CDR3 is TGTGCCAGCAGCTTACGGGGTACCTCATATACGCAGTATTTT.

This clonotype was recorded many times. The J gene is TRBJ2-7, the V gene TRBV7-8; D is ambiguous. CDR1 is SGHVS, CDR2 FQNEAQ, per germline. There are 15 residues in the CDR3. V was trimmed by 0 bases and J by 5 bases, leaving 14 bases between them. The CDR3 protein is CASSLAVWGTDEQYF. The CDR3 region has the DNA TGTGCCAGCAGCTTAGCGGTTTGGGGAACGGACGAGCAGTACTTC.

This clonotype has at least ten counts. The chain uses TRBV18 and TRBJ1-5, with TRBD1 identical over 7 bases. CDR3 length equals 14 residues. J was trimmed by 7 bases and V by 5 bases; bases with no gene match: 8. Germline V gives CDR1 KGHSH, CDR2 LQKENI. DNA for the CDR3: TGTGCCAGCTCATCCCCCGACAGGGCCCAGCCCCAGCATTTT. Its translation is CASSSPDRAQPQHF.

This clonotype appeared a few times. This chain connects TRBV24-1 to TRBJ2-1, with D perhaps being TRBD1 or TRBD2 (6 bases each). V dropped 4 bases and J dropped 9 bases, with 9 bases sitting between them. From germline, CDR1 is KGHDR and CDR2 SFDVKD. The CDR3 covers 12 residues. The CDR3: CATSDRGGEQFF. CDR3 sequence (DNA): TGTGCCACCAGTGACAGGGGAGGTGAGCAGTTCTTC.

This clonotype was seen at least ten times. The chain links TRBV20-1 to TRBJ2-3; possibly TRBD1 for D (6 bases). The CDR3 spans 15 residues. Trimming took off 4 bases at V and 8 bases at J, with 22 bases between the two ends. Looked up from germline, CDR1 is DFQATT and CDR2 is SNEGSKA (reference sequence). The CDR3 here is CSATDPRSGEGTQYF. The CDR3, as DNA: TGCAGTGCTACCGATCCCCGTTCAGGGGAAGGTACGCAGTATTTT.

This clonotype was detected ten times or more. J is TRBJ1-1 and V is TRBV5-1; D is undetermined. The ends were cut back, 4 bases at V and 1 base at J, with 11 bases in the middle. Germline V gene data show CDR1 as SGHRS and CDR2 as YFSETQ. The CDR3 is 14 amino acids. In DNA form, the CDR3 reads TGCGCCAGCAGCACCGAGTGGGGGAACACTGAAGCTTTCTTT. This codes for CASSTEWGNTEAFF. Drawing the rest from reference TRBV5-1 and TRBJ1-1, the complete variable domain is KAGVTQTPRYLIKTRGQQVTLSCSPISGHRSVSWYQQTPGQGLQFLFEYFSETQRNKGNFPGRFSGRQFSNSRSEMNVSTLELGDSALYLCASSTEWGNTEAFFGQGTRLTVV.

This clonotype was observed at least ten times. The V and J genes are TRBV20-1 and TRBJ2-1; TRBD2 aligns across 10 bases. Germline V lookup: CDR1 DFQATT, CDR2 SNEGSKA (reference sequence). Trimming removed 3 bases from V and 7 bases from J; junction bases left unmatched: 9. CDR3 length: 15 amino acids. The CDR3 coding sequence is TGCAGTGCTAGGGAGCGGGGGGGCCTCGGGAATGAGCAGTTCTTC. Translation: CSARERGGLGNEQFF.

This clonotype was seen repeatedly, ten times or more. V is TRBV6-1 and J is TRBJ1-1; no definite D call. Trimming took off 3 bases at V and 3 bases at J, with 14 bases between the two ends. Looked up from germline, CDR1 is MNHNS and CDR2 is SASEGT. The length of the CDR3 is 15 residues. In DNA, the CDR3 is TGTGCCAGCAGTGACGCCCCGGGGATTTACACTGAAGCTTTCTTT. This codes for CASSDAPGIYTEAFF.